The clone carrying this T cell receptor beta chain was counted a few times. The antigen is unknown. The sample originates from a study of blood T cells in healthy people across ages. Study-wide context: For every two T cells, template switching captured about one barcoded beta molecule. General study points: Lack of knowledge of donor CMV status possibly confounded expanded clonotype changes.

Per the germline V gene, CDR1 is KGHDR and CDR2 is SFDVKD. The V end lost 2 bases, the J end lost 1 base, and 15 bases lay between the germline ends. The CDR3 totals 17 residues. The second PCR ran about 6 to 11 cycles with a sample-barcoded 5' primer and J-beta primers. The template-switch adaptor, which had 12 random nucleotides, put a tag on each cDNA molecule. From the 5' RACE reads, TCRdb called clonotypes with MiXCR, one entry per CDR3 protein. Among about a million distinct CDR3 sequences listed, 45% to 60% were seen once. Drawing of peripheral blood yielded ten milliliters from each donor. Sequencing was carried out using blood. The chain employs TRBV24-1 and TRBJ2-3; the D is unclear. This receptor was identified in an older woman in good health. The CDR3 is CATSDYGLSIGTDTQYF. For the CDR3, the DNA is TGTGCCACCAGTGATTACGGCCTTAGCATTGGCACAGATACGCAGTATTTT.